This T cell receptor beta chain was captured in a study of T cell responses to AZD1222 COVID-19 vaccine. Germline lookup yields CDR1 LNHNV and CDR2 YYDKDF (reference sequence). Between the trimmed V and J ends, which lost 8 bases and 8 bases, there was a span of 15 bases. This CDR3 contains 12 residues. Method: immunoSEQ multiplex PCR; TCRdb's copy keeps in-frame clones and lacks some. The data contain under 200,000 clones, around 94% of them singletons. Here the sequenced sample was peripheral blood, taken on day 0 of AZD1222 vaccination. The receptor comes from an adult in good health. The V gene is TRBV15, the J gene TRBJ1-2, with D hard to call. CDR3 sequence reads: CATSISEGGYTF. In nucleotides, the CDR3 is TGTGCCACCTCGATCTCGGAGGGAGGCTACACCTTC.